This T cell receptor (beta chain) was identified during a study of shared clonotypes between healthy human individuals. Study-level results: On the whole, naive subsets had larger estimated richness than memory subsets had.

The germline gives CDR1 SEHNR, CDR2 FQNEAQ (reference sequence). The V gene lost 6 bases and the J gene lost 9 bases, with 9 bases spanning the gap. This CDR3 spans 11 amino acids. A deep-level run was used for the assay. Assay used: immunoSEQ multiplex PCR; TCRdb lists only in-frame clones, some missing. This table holds around 620,000 clones, about 95% found once. Comment on this clone: The target antigen is unknown.

Cells designated naive CD8 were CD45RO-negative and were positively selected for CCR7, with terminally differentiated effector memory CD45RA+ cells excluded. The receptor comes from a woman in her twenties or thirties in good health. V is TRBV7-9 and J is TRBJ2-1; D is ambiguous. The sample consisted of naive CD8+ T cells sorted from blood. The CDR3 reads CASSGRLEQFF. The CDR3 DNA reads as TGTGCCAGCAGTGGACGGCTTGAGCAGTTCTTC.